Listed here are 22 T cell receptor beta chains from one sample, sequenced in a study of blood T cell repertoires in COVID-19. Libraries were prepared by immunoSEQ multiplex PCR; TCRdb keeps only in-frame clonotypes and omits some of them. The data contain roughly 220,000 clones, roughly 88% of them singletons. The sequenced material came from peripheral blood. Receptor source: a woman in her forties who had recovered from COVID-19.

V usage is TRBV19 and J usage is TRBJ1-6; unclear D gene. V gave up 9 bases and J gave up 5 bases, with 11 bases separating them. Germline V lookup: CDR1 LNHDA, CDR2 SQIVND (reference sequence). CDR3 length: 13 amino acids. CDR3 protein: CASQAGDNSPLHF. CDR3 sequence (DNA): TGTGCCAGCCAAGCGGGAGATAATTCACCCCTCCACTTT. Combining the CDR3 with reference TRBV19 and TRBJ1-6 gives the whole variable domain DGGITQSPKYLFRKEGQNVTLSCEQNLNHDAMYWYRQDPGQGLRLIYYSQIVNDFQKGDIAEGYSVSREKKESFPLTVTSAQKNPTAFYLCASQAGDNSPLHFGNGTRLTVT.

The V call is TRBV9, the J call TRBJ2-2, with 10 bases identical to TRBD2. Trimming at V came to 0 bases and at J to 0 bases, leaving 5 bases not matched to a gene. In germline, CDR1 is SGDLS, CDR2 YYNGEE. The CDR3 totals 18 residues. CDR3 sequence reads: CASSVDLAGDTNTGELFF. The CDR3 coding sequence is TGTGCCAGCAGCGTAGACCTAGCGGGGGACACGAACACCGGGGAGCTGTTTTTT.

The chain couples TRBV7-9 to TRBJ2-1, with 15 bases fitting TRBD2. The V gene end was trimmed by 4 bases and the J gene end by 9 bases; junction bases not matched to a gene: 13. CDR3 length: 18 residues. The germline V gene has CDR1 SEHNR and CDR2 FQNEAQ (reference sequence). In DNA, the CDR3 is TGTGCCAGCAGCTCCACTTGGACTAGCGGGGGGGCAGTACGTGAGCAGTTCTTC. Protein product: CASSSTWTSGGAVREQFF.

The chain has TRBV10-3 and TRBJ1-2; 9 nucleotides match TRBD1. This CDR3 region has 14 residues. Germline loops: CDR1 ENHRY, CDR2 SYGVKD. V gave up 5 bases and J gave up 8 bases; unmatched junction bases: 9. CDR3 DNA: TGTGCCATCAGTCCCGGGACAGGGCTGGGGGGCTACACCTTC. Translation gives CAISPGTGLGGYTF.

Points on this clone: The sample holds other DNA sequences that translate to the same CDR3. The chain uses TRBV5-1 and TRBJ2-5; D unclear. V gave up 5 bases and J gave up 2 bases, with 4 bases separating them. The CDR3 sequence is 11 residues long. Germline assignment: CDR1 SGHRS and CDR2 YFSETQ. The CDR3 loop reads CASSSQETQYF. CDR3 DNA: TGCGCCAGCAGTTCTCAAGAGACCCAGTACTTC.

This chain connects TRBV11-2 to TRBJ2-7; TRBD2 might be the D (6 bases). The CDR3 has 13 amino acids. V lost 5 bases, J lost 0 bases, and 8 bases lay in between. Germline loops: CDR1 SGHAT, CDR2 FQNNGV. The CDR3 loop is CASSGRSSYEQYF. The CDR3 nucleotides are TGTGCCAGCAGCGGGAGGAGCTCCTACGAGCAGTACTTC.

With regard to this clone: Within the sample, other DNA sequences also encode this same CDR3. The chain uses TRBV5-1 and TRBJ1-1, with D unresolved. Trimming pared 0 bases from V and 5 bases from J, leaving 8 bases between. The germline gives CDR1 SGHRS, CDR2 YFSETQ. The CDR3 contains 13 residues. The CDR3 loop is CASSLERGTEAFF. CDR3 sequence (DNA): TGCGCCAGCAGCTTGGAGCGCGGGACTGAAGCTTTCTTT.

The V call is TRBV2, the J call TRBJ2-1; TRBD2 agrees at 9 bases. The germline gives CDR1 SNHLY, CDR2 FYNNEI. The CDR3 runs 16 residues. V lost 2 bases and J lost 8; bases outside the gene matches: 10. The CDR3 loop is CASSEYLRGGSDEQFF. Here the CDR3 DNA reads TGTGCCAGCAGTGAATATTTGCGGGGGGGTAGTGATGAGCAGTTCTTC.

V and J are TRBV6-5 and TRBJ1-1; D gene unclear. This CDR3 is built from 15 residues. V lost 2 bases to trimming and J lost 0 bases, with 10 bases between them. Germline CDR1 is MNHEY and CDR2 is SVGAGI. CDR3 bases: TGTGCCAGCAGTTACCACGGTTTAATGAACACTGAAGCTTTCTTT. Its protein product is CASSYHGLMNTEAFF.

This clone was detected many times. This chain uses TRBV28 with TRBJ2-7, with 7 nucleotides matching TRBD1. The CDR3 covers 18 residues. CDR1 and CDR2 from the germline V gene are MDHEN and SYDVKM. V shed 3 bases and J 2 bases; nucleotides not matched to a gene: 16. CDR3 sequence (DNA): TGTGCCAGCAGTTTTGGCTGGGGAACCGGGACAGCAACCTACGAGCAGTACTTC. Its translation: CASSFGWGTGTATYEQYF.

The V and J genes are TRBV4-3 and TRBJ2-1, with a tentative D call TRBD2 (5 bases). Trimming removed 2 bases at V and 9 bases at J, with 14 bases between. The length of the CDR3 is 14 residues. The germline V gene has CDR1 LGHNA and CDR2 YSLEER. The CDR3 reads CASSQRSPGFEQFF. The CDR3 nucleotides read TGCGCCAGCAGCCAAAGGTCCCCGGGGTTTGAGCAGTTCTTC.

This sequence joins TRBV11-2 and TRBJ2-7, with TRBD2 matching 9 bases. CDR3 length equals 18 residues. V dropped 1 base and J dropped 5; count of bases not matched to a gene: 15. CDR1 and CDR2 (germline): SGHAT, FQNNGV. CDR3 in DNA: TGTGCCAGCAGCTTAGCACCTTATAGCGGGGGATTGAGGAACGAGCAGTACTTC. As protein: CASSLAPYSGGLRNEQYF. The full variable domain, completed using reference TRBV11-2 and TRBJ2-7, is EAGVAQSPRYKIIEKRQSVAFWCNPISGHATLYWYQQILGQGPKLLIQFQNNGVVDDSQLPKDRFSAERLKGVDSTLKIQPAKLEDSAVYLCASSLAPYSGGLRNEQYFGPGTRLTVT.

The J gene is TRBJ2-3, the V gene TRBV4-3; the match to TRBD1 covers 7 bases. The junction had 11 bases not matched to a gene; V was cut back by 0 bases and J by 2 bases. The CDR3 covers 18 residues. Germline V CDR1 and CDR2: LGHNA, YSLEER. The CDR3, as DNA: TGCGCCAGCAGCCAAGAACCCCAGACAGGGTTTTCCACAGATACGCAGTATTTT. It encodes CASSQEPQTGFSTDTQYF.

The V and J genes are TRBV13 and TRBJ1-2, with TRBD1 matching over 10 bases. The germline V gene encodes CDR1 PRHDT and CDR2 FYEKMQ (reference sequence). This CDR3 region has 16 residues. With V trimmed by 4 bases and J by 0 bases, 5 bases remained unmatched. The CDR3, as DNA: TGTGCCAGCAGCTCGGGACAGGGGAGAGCTAACTATGGCTACACCTTC. Translated: CASSSGQGRANYGYTF.

The CDR3 reads CASSLWAGVDEQYF. The CDR3 region has the DNA TGTGCCAGCAGCTTATGGGCGGGGGTTGACGAGCAGTACTTC. The rearrangement links TRBV7-2 to TRBJ2-7; TRBD2 matches 7 bases. The CDR3 spans 14 residues. Germline trimming cut 2 bases from V and 5 bases from J; bases unmatched to any gene: 6. Per germline, CDR1 SGHTA and CDR2 FQGNSA.

V and J are TRBV6-2 or TRBV6-3 and TRBJ2-7, with D tentatively TRBD2 (6 bases). Germline lookup yields CDR1 MNHEY and CDR2 SVGEGT. Trimming left V 3 bases short and J 7 bases short, with 16 bases between. CDR3 size: 14 residues. CDR3 bases: TGTGCCAGCAGTTATGGTCCCCACCGGGGGGAGCAGTACTTC. Residues: CASSYGPHRGEQYF.

The rearrangement links TRBV29-1 to TRBJ1-5, with D possibly matching TRBD1 (5 bases). This CDR3 region has 12 residues. V lost 6 bases and J 5 bases, leaving 11 bases between the germline ends. Germline CDR1 reads SQVTM; CDR2 reads ANQGSEA. CDR3 loop: CSVGDPDQPQHF. CDR3 sequence (DNA): TGCAGCGTAGGGGATCCGGATCAGCCCCAGCATTTT.

The chain combines TRBV7-2 with TRBJ2-1, with 7 bases fitting TRBD2. With 5 bases clipped from V and 4 bases from J, the junction kept 5 bases outside the gene matches. Germline V lookup: CDR1 SGHTA, CDR2 FQGNSA. The CDR3 runs 14 residues. CDR3 nucleotide sequence: TGTGCCAGCAGCGGGGGGGGAGCATACAATGAGCAGTTCTTC. Its protein is CASSGGGAYNEQFF.

This chain links TRBV7-3 with TRBJ2-2, with 8 bases matching TRBD1. Germline CDR1 SGHTA, CDR2 FQGTGA. The CDR3 runs 15 residues. J gave up 6 bases and V 2 bases, and 5 bases lay outside the gene matches. The CDR3 sequence is CASSLDRGRPGELFF. CDR3 sequence (DNA): TGTGCCAGCAGCTTAGACAGGGGACGTCCCGGGGAGCTGTTTTTT.

Here the CDR3 DNA reads TGTGCCAGCAGTTACCTACAGGATTACTCTGGAAACACCATATATTTT. Its protein product is CASSYLQDYSGNTIYF. The V call is TRBV6-5, the J call TRBJ1-3; D may be TRBD1 (5 bases). Trimming took 2 bases from V and 0 from J, leaving 11 bases between them. From germline, CDR1 is MNHEY and CDR2 SVGAGI. The CDR3 has 16 amino acids.

The rearrangement links TRBV11-3 to TRBJ1-1; the D is unclear. This CDR3 has 12 amino acids. Germline assignment: CDR1 SGHNT and CDR2 YENEEA. Trimming removed 0 bases at V and 7 bases at J, with 6 bases between. The CDR3 sequence is CASSLEGGEAFF. The CDR3 region has the DNA TGTGCCAGCAGCTTAGAGGGAGGTGAAGCTTTCTTT.

This rearrangement joins TRBV28 to TRBJ1-2, with TRBD1 matching 11 bases. Germline V CDR1 and CDR2: MDHEN, SYDVKM. V gave up 6 bases and J gave up 8 bases; unmatched junction bases: 11. This CDR3 region has 15 residues. The CDR3 bases are TGTGCCAGCAGACCCCACGGGACAGGGGGAAAGGGCTACACCTTC. This translates into CASRPHGTGGKGYTF.